This T cell receptor beta chain is drawn from a study of T cell responses to AZD1222 COVID-19 vaccine. Study results and caveats: Repertoires were obtained solely post-peak T cell response. Only a handful of AZD1222 recipients, several in all, had baseline seropositivity. Clonal diversity was possibly underestimated, and white British individuals and females predominated among donors.

A remark on this clone: Its antigen is as yet unknown.

Assay: immunoSEQ multiplex PCR; the TCRdb copy retains only in-frame clones and omits some. Of 26,000 or so clones in the sample, around 92% were seen once. The starting material was peripheral blood, obtained 28 days after the second AZD1222 dose. The receptor was derived from an adult who received the AZD1222 COVID-19 vaccine.

The CDR3 DNA is TGTGCCAGCGAGCGCACAGATACGCAGTATTTT. Protein product: CASERTDTQYF. This chain connects TRBV18 to TRBJ2-3; no definite D call. Trimming pared 8 bases from V and 1 base from J, leaving 4 bases between. CDR3 length: 11 residues. CDR1 and CDR2 (germline): KGHSH, LQKENI.